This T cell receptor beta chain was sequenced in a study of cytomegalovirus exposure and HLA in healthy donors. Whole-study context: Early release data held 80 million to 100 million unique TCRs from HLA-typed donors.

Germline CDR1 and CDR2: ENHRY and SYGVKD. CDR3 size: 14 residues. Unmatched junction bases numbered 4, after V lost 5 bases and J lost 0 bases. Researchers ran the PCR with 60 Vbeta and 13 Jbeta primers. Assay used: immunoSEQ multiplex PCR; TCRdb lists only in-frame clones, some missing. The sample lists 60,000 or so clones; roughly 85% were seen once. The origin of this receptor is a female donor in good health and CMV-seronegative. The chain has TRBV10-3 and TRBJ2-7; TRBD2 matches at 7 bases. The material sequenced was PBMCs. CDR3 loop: CAISSGESSYEQYF. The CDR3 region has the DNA TGTGCCATCAGTAGCGGGGAGAGCTCCTACGAGCAGTACTTC.